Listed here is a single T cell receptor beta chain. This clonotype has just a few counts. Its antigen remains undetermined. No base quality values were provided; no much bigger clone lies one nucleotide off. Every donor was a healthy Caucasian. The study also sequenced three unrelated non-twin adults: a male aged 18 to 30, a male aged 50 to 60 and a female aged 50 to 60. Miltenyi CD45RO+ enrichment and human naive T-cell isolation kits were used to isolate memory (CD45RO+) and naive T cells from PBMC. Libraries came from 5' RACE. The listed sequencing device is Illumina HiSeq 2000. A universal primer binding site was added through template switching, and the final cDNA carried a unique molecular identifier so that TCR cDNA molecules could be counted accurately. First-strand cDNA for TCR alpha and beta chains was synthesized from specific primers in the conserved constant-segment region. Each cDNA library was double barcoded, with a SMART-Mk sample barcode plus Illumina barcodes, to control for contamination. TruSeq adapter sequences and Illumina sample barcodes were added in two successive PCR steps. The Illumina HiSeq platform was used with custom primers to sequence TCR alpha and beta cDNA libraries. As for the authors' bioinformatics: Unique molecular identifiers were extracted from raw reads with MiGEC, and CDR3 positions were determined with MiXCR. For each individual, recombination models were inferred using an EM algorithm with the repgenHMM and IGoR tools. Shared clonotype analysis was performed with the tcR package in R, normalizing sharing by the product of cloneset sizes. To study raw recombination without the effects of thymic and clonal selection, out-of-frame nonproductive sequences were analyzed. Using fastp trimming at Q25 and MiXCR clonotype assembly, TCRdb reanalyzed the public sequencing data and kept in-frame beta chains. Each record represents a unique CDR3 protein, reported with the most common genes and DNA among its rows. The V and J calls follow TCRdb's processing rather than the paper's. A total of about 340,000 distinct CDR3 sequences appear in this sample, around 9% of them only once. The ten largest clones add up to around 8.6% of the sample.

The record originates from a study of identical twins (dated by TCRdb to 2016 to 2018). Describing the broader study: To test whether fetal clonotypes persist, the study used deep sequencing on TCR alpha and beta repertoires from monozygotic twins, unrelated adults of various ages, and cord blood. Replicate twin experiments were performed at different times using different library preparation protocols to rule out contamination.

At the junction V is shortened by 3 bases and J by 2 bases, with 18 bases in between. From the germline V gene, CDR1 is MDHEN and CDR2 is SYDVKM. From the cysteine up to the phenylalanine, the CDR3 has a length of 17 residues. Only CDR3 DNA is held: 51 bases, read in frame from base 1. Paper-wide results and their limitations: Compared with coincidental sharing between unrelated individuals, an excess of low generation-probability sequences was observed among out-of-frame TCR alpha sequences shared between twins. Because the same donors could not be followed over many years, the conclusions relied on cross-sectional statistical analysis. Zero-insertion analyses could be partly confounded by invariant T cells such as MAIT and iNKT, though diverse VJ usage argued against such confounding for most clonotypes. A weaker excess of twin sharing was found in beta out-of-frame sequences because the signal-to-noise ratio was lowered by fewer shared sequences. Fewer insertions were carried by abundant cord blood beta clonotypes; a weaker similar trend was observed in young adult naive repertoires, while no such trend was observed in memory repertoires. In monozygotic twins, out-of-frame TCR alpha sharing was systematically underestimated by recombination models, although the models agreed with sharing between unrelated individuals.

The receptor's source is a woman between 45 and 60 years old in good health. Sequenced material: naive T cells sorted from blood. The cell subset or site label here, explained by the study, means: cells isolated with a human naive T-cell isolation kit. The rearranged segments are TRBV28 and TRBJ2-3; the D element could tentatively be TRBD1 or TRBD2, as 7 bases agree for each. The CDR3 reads CASSFSRQGGFTDTQYF. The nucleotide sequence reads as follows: TGTGCCAGCAGTTTTTCCCGACAGGGAGGGTTCACAGATACGCAGTATTTT.